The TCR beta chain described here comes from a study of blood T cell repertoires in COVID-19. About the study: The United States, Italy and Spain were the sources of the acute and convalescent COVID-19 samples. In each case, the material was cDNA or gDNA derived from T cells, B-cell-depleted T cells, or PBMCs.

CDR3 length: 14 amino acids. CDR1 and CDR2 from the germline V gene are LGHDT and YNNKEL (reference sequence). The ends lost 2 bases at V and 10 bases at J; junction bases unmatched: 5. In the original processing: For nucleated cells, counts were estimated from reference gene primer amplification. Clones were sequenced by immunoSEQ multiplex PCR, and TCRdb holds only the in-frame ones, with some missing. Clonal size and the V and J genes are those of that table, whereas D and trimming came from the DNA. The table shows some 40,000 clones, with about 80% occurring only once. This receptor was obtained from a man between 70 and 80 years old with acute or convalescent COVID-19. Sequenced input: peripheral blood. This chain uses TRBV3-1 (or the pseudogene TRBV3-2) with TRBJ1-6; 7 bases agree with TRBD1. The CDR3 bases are TGTGCCAGCAGCCAAAGACAGGGTCGATCACCCCTCCACTTT. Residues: CASSQRQGRSPLHF.